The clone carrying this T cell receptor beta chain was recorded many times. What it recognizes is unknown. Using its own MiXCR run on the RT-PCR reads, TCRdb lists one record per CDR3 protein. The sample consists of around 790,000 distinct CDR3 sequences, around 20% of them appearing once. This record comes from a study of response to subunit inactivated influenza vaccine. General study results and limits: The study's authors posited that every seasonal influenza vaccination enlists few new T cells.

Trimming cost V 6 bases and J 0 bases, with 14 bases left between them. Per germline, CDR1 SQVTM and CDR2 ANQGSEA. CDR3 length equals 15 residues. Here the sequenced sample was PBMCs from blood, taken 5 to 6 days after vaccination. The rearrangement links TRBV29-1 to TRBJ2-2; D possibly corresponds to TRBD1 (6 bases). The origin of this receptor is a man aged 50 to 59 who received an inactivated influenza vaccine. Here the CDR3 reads CSVTQGFANTGELFF. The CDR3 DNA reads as TGCAGCGTCACACAGGGCTTCGCGAACACCGGGGAGCTGTTTTTT.